The following is a T cell receptor beta chain sequence with its context. The antigen remains undetermined. The analysis combined second doses at about 4 or about 12 weeks. CDR1 is SGHNT, CDR2 YYREEE, per germline (reference sequence). The CDR3 totals 14 residues. J was trimmed by 3 bases and V by 5 bases; bases with no gene match: 6. The data originate from a study of T cell responses to AZD1222 COVID-19 vaccine. Findings and caveats of the study: Donors, mostly white British, included more females; clonal diversity was possibly underestimated. Per reports, nearly half of all spike-specific TCRs target regions that are unmutated in variants. Only six or seven AZD1222 recipients tested seropositive at baseline.

Generated by immunoSEQ multiplex PCR, the TCRdb table keeps only in-frame clones and is missing some. The sample consists of roughly 120,000 clones, about 87% of them appearing once. This specimen consisted of peripheral blood, obtained 28 days after the second AZD1222 dose. V usage is TRBV5-4 and J usage is TRBJ2-7; TRBD1 matches at 9 bases. This sequence was found in an adult who received the AZD1222 COVID-19 vaccine. Written as DNA, the CDR3 is TGTGCCAGCAGTCCCGGGACAGGGAACTACGAGCAGTACTTC. Residues: CASSPGTGNYEQYF.